This T cell receptor (beta chain) was identified during a study of blood T cells in healthy people across ages (dated by TCRdb to between 2014 and 2017). Regarding the research as a whole: In model experiments, roughly one uniquely barcoded TCR beta cDNA molecule per two T cells was captured by template switching. The study measured age-related changes in TCR beta repertoire diversity using deep sequencing normalized with unique cDNA molecular identifiers. Donors were grouped into four age groups: young (average 16 years), middle-aged (about 40), aged (over 55) and long-lived (around 80). For two donors (one aged 18 to 29 and one aged 80 or older), the study analyzed two additional independent replicas of 1 million unique cDNA reads from the same blood draw. The paper as a whole reports these results and caveats: As age increased, observed TCR beta diversity per million T cells dropped in a roughly linear way, and a significant reduction was already evident by age roughly 36. Compared with the aged group, the long-lived group had more naive CD4+ T cells, fewer expanded clones and increased TCR diversity, a pattern suggesting age selection. There was a strong correlation between observed TCR beta diversity and the percentage of naive T cells measured by flow cytometry. Estimates of total diversity based on one million sequenced T cells were considered lower bounds and underestimates. Since profiling was done on bulk unsorted PBMCs, naive and antigen-experienced compartments could not be conclusively compared. Because donor CMV infection status was unknown, age-related changes in expanded clonotypes were potentially confounded.

The germline V gene encodes CDR1 KGHSH and CDR2 LQKENI. V is cut back by 8 bases and J by 0 bases, with 5 bases in the junction unmatched. Its CDR3 holds 14 amino acids, cysteine through phenylalanine. Only the CDR3 region is kept as DNA, spanning 42 bases read in frame from base 1. The approximately 39 donors, aged about 6 to 95 years, were systemically healthy Caucasian individuals from Russia. Each donor gave ten milliliters of peripheral blood, drawn into EDTA-treated Vacutainer tubes. Ficoll-Paque density-gradient centrifugation was used to isolate PBMCs, with at least 6.5 million per sample. Trizol reagent was used to extract total RNA from PBMCs, with at least 6 micrograms per sample. For every donor, an aliquot of PBMCs went through flow cytometry to measure the percentages of naive CD45RAhigh/CD27high T cells. In the case of this clonotype: Its cognate antigen has yet to be identified. There are no base qualities to consult, and no much larger clone falls within one base.

Library creation used 5' RACE. Instrument used: Illumina HiSeq 2500. The second PCR ran for about 7 to 11 cycles and used a J-beta primer mix along with a sample-barcoded 5' primer. Each TCR beta cDNA molecule received a unique molecular identifier from a template-switch 5' adaptor carrying 12 random nucleotides. Each sample yielded at least 3 million CDR3-containing paired-end reads. First-strand cDNA was synthesized from all RNA with the Mint cDNA synthesis kit, primed by a TRBC-specific oligonucleotide. After uracil-DNA glycosylase treatment, a first 18-cycle PCR used universal primers M1SS and BC2_uni_R on all cDNA. The source study handled its data this way. For normalization, 1 million high-quality reads were randomly selected from each sample, with every read carrying a distinct molecular identifier. Instead of being binned into consensus sequences, reads with shared molecular identifiers were discarded. MiTCR, set to a Q25 quality threshold and the strictest error-elimination algorithm, was used for CDR3 identification, clonotype clustering and error correction. Lower-bound total TCR beta diversity was estimated with a nonparametric unseen species model using Euler transformation. TCRdb trimmed public reads at Q25 via fastp, called clones via MiXCR and kept in-frame beta chains. Records with the same CDR3 protein are collapsed into one entry carrying the most frequent genes and DNA. The V and J calls and clone size are TCRdb's, not the authors'. The sample yields more than 450,000 distinct CDR3 sequences; approximately 26% were counted once. Over 3.5% of the sample comes from the top ten.

These data are also associated with another study on T cells of mothers and their children. As that second study puts it: Nine systemically healthy Caucasian individuals, comprising three mothers and their six children, were included as donors. cDNA synthesis used all of the extracted RNA, with 1.5 ug of RNA in each 15 ul reaction. In the second PCR, the M1S primer added sample barcodes and 2-4 random nucleotides. Each mother yielded over 8.5 million TCR beta CDR3 reads and each child about 3 million reads. TCR recombination output is similarly shaped by thymic selection in related and unrelated pairs, with a minor effect exerted by inherited differences. Normalized repertoire overlap in related mother-child pairs was always slightly higher than in unrelated mother-child pairs, but the difference was never significant. No persistent microchimeric T cell clones were found, with a detection sensitivity of 80 to 100 clones per million clonotypes. Deep NGS was used in the study to compare the TCR beta repertoires of mothers and children and to look for features that separate related mother-child pairs from unrelated individuals. On average, the children were approximately 11 +/- 4 years old, while the mothers were approximately 40 +/- 4 years old. After adapter ligation with NEBNext reagents, the libraries were sequenced on Illumina HiSeq 2000 with 100+100 nt paired-end reads. To avoid cross-contamination, the mother libraries and the child libraries were prepared a month apart and sequenced in separate runs. For each donor, between roughly 450,000 and 2,300,000 distinct TCR beta clonotypes were identified. Naive TCR beta clonotypes were estimated from low-frequency clonotypes matched to each donor's FACS-determined naive share, without sorting.

Rearrangement joined TRBV18 to TRBJ2-3; TRBD1 fits 7 bases in the junction. This receptor was identified in a boy aged 2 to 9 in good health. The sample taken for sequencing was blood. DNA sequence: TGTGCCAGCGAAAGACAGGGAAGCACAGATACGCAGTATTTT. It encodes CASERQGSTDTQYF.